What follows is one TCR beta chain and its context. The antigen is not known. J gave up 0 bases and V 6 bases, and 8 bases lay outside the gene matches. This CDR3 has 17 residues. Germline V gives CDR1 SNHLY, CDR2 FYNNEI. Amplification by 5'RACE using constant-segment primers produced TCR alpha and TCR beta cDNA libraries that carried sample barcodes and UMIs. TCRdb re-analysed the 5' RACE reads in MiXCR, keeping a single row per CDR3 protein. The data contain roughly 560,000 distinct CDR3 sequences, over 20% of them seen just once; the ten biggest clones take up approximately 12%. This specimen belongs to a study of T-cell memory formation after mild COVID-19. At the level of the study: The two donors had largely donor-specific TCR clusters. Whole-study results and caveats: Balance between CD4 and CD8 was seen in clones contracting day 15 to 85, and a CD4+ lean was seen in later expanders. Memory cells collected pre-infection included some clones that later responded, suggesting cross-reactive memory joined.

This TCR was recovered from an adult woman who had mild COVID-19 (a few samples of this study predate the infection). Cell type and time point are not known. The chain recombines TRBV2 with TRBJ2-1; 10 bases match TRBD1. The specimen sequenced was PBMCs or a T cell subset sorted from them (not recorded which). The CDR3 DNA sequence: TGTGCCAGCAGGAGACAGGGGGCCTTAAGCTCCTACAATGAGCAGTTCTTC. Its translation: CASRRQGALSSYNEQFF.